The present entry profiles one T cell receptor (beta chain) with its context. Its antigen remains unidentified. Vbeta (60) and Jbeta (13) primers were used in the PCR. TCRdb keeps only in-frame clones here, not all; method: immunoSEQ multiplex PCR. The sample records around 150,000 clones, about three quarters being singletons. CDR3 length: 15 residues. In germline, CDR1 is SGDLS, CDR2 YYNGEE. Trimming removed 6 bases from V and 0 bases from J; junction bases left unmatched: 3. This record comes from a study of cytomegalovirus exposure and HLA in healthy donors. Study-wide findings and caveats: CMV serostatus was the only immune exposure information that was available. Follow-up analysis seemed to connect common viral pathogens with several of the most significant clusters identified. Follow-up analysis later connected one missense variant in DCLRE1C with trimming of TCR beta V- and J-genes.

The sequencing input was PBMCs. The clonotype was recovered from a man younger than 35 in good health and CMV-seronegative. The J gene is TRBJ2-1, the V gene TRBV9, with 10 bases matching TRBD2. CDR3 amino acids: CASNPSGSSYNEQFF. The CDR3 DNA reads TGTGCCAGCAACCCTAGCGGGAGCTCCTACAATGAGCAGTTCTTC.